These 6 T cell receptor beta chains originate from one sample sequenced in a study of blood T cell repertoires in COVID-19. Data came from immunoSEQ multiplex PCR; TCRdb stores just in-frame clones and leaves some out. Among 150,000 or so clones listed, 70% to 85% were seen once. The sequencing input was peripheral blood. The receptors shown here come from a woman in her forties with COVID-19, enrolled during active disease.

The chain combines TRBV7-3 with TRBJ1-5; D perhaps matches TRBD1 (5 bases). Per the germline V gene, CDR1 is SGHTA and CDR2 is FQGTGA. The CDR3 is 15 residues long. V lost 2 bases, J lost 4 bases, and 12 bases lay in between. CDR3 region: CASSLDPHRNQPQHF. CDR3 coding DNA: TGTGCCAGCAGCTTAGACCCCCACAGGAATCAGCCCCAGCATTTT.

On this clone: An end of the junction does not agree with germline; a read error may underlie this. The V gene is TRBV7-7, the J gene TRBJ2-1; 14 positions match TRBD2. The CDR3 contains 15 residues. Germline V gene data show CDR1 as SSHAT and CDR2 as FNYEAQ (reference sequence). CDR3 sequence (DNA): TGTGCTAGCAGCTTGGGACTAGCGGGAGTGAATGAGCAGTTCTTC. Protein sequence: CASSLGLAGVNEQFF.

This chain connects TRBV18 to TRBJ2-1; D uncertain. Between the trimmed V and J ends, which lost 3 bases and 0 bases, there was a span of 9 bases. Germline-derived CDR1 and CDR2 are KGHSH and LQKENI. The CDR3 totals 15 residues. CDR3 DNA sequence: TGTGCCAGCTCACCCTACGAGAGCTCCTACAATGAGCAGTTCTTC. Translating gives CASSPYESSYNEQFF.

The genes are TRBV19 and TRBJ1-5; D unresolved. CDR3 size: 15 residues. Looked up from germline, CDR1 is LNHDA and CDR2 is SQIVND (reference sequence). Trimming removed 1 base at V and 0 bases at J, with 7 bases between. This CDR3 is CASSIGQHSNQPQHF. The CDR3 nucleotides are TGTGCCAGTAGTATAGGACAACATAGCAATCAGCCCCAGCATTTT.

The V call is TRBV7-8, the J call TRBJ2-3, with a possible D match to TRBD1 (5 bases). This CDR3 is built from 16 residues. Germline loops: CDR1 SGHVS, CDR2 FQNEAQ. Trimming left V 4 bases short and J 2 bases short, with 16 bases between. The CDR3 reads CASSSKHRSFTDTQYF. The CDR3 nucleotides are TGTGCCAGCAGCTCTAAACACAGGAGCTTCACAGATACGCAGTATTTT.

This clone was detected only a few times. The chain couples TRBV4-1 to TRBJ2-2; D perhaps matches TRBD2 (5 bases). Germline CDR1 reads MGHRA; CDR2 reads YSYEKL. The V end was cut by 0 bases, the J end by 0 bases, with 17 bases between. This CDR3 has 19 residues. In DNA, the CDR3 is TGCGCCAGCAGCCAAGATTTCGGGGTAGTGGGGTCGAACACCGGGGAGCTGTTTTTT. Translation: CASSQDFGVVGSNTGELFF.